Shown below are 15 T cell receptor beta chains from a single sample sequenced in a study of T cells after yellow fever vaccination. Each CDR3 protein is one row after TCRdb ran MiXCR on the 5' RACE reads. The table has some 390,000 distinct CDR3 sequences, about 17% seen once; the top ten hold roughly a sixth. The material was PBMCs, obtained before the yellow fever booster vaccination. The receptor source for this set is a man younger than 30 who received the YFV17D yellow fever vaccine.

This clonotype occurred a few times. The genes are TRBV20-1 and TRBJ2-1, with 7 nucleotides matching TRBD1. The CDR3 runs to 14 residues. The junction had 10 bases not matched to a gene; V was cut back by 5 bases and J by 6 bases. Germline V lookup: CDR1 DFQATT, CDR2 SNEGSKA (reference sequence). Here the CDR3 reads CSAPGQVRFNEQFF. The CDR3 DNA sequence: TGCAGTGCTCCCGGACAGGTTAGGTTCAATGAGCAGTTCTTC.

CDR3 amino acids: CASSFAGGEQYV. The CDR3, as DNA: TGTGCCAGCAGCTTCGCAGGGGGCGAGCAGTACGTC. The chain combines TRBV7-9 with TRBJ2-7, with TRBD1 matching over 7 bases. Germline CDR1 and CDR2: SEHNR and FQNEAQ (reference sequence). This CDR3 spans 12 amino acids. V was clipped by 3 bases and J by 6 bases; unmatched bases: 2.

This clonotype was observed a few times. The chain joins TRBV20-1 to TRBJ2-7, with D possibly TRBD1 on 6 matching bases. Germline values: CDR1 DFQATT, CDR2 SNEGSKA (reference sequence). Trimming left V 5 bases short and J 6 bases short, with 20 bases between. This CDR3 is built from 14 residues. CDR3 sequence: CSASPLNAGVEQYF. The CDR3 coding sequence is TGCAGTGCTTCCCCCCTCAATGCAGGGGTCGAGCAGTACTTC.

This clonotype appeared a few times. The chain carries TRBV12-3 or TRBV12-4 and TRBJ1-2, with D unclear. Trimming removed 5 bases from V and 4 bases from J, with 8 bases in between. This CDR3 region has 12 residues. CDR3 in amino acids: CASSEQLYGYTF. CDR3 sequence (DNA): TGTGCCAGCAGTGAACAGCTCTATGGCTACACCTTC.

The chain combines TRBV12-3 or TRBV12-4 with TRBJ1-5; D is perhaps TRBD1 (6 bases). The CDR3 consists of 14 residues. Trimming took off 3 bases at V and 7 bases at J, with 13 bases between the two ends. This chain's CDR3 is CASSFLGAGQPQHF. The CDR3 DNA is TGTGCCAGCAGTTTTTTGGGGGCAGGCCAGCCCCAGCATTTT.

There are a few counts of this clonotype. The V gene is TRBV7-2, the J gene TRBJ1-4; 7 nucleotides agree with TRBD1. V lost 1 base, J lost 7 bases, and 6 bases stayed unmatched. The CDR3 extends over 15 amino acids. Germline values: CDR1 SGHTA, CDR2 FQGNSA. In DNA form, the CDR3 reads TGTGCCAGCAGCTTAGTAGGGGGCGTCCGTGAAAAACTGTTTTTT. Its protein product is CASSLVGGVREKLFF.

The V gene is TRBV29-1, the J gene TRBJ1-1; TRBD1 might be the D (5 bases). The CDR3 spans 11 residues. Trimming cost V 7 bases and J 5 bases, with 11 bases left between them. Germline values: CDR1 SQVTM, CDR2 ANQGSEA. The CDR3 is CSDGGVTEAFF. The CDR3 bases are TGCAGCGACGGAGGGGTAACTGAAGCTTTCTTT.

A few counts support this clonotype. The chain is built from TRBV25-1 and TRBJ2-1, with D perhaps TRBD2 (5 bases). This CDR3 has 14 residues. V dropped 3 bases and J dropped 10 bases, with 16 bases sitting between them. CDR1 and CDR2 from the germline V gene are MGHDK and SYGVNS. This CDR3 is CASSEDSGLVEQFF. CDR3 in DNA: TGTGCCAGCAGTGAGGATTCCGGACTTGTGGAGCAGTTCTTC.

This clonotype was detected a few times. The genes are TRBV6-2 or TRBV6-3 and TRBJ2-5, with TRBD2 matching over 7 bases. Trimming took 6 bases from V and 1 from J; bases not matched to a gene: 11. Germline lookup yields CDR1 MNHEY and CDR2 SVGEGT. The CDR3 covers 16 residues. The CDR3: CASSRLGRGTQETQYF. The CDR3 DNA follows: TGTGCCAGCAGCCGTCTCGGGCGGGGGACCCAAGAGACCCAGTACTTC.

This clonotype was recorded a few times. The rearrangement joins TRBV29-1 to TRBJ2-5, with D perhaps being TRBD1 or TRBD2 (5 bases each). The CDR3 runs to 14 residues. Germline CDR1 and CDR2: SQVTM and ANQGSEA. Trimming pared 0 bases from V and 5 bases from J, leaving 13 bases between. The CDR3 here is CSVEDGGVRETQYF. CDR3 in DNA: TGCAGCGTTGAAGATGGGGGAGTAAGGGAGACCCAGTACTTC.

This clonotype came up a few times. The chain uses TRBV6-6 and TRBJ2-3; D gene ambiguous. The length of the CDR3 is 13 residues. V was shortened by 8 bases and J by 1 base, with 10 bases between the two germline ends. The germline CDR1 and CDR2 sequences are MNHNY and SVGAGI (reference sequence). In DNA form, the CDR3 reads TGTGCCAGCCTTATAGTCGGCACAGATACGCAGTATTTT. Translated, it gives CASLIVGTDTQYF.

This clonotype was counted between two and nine times. The chain links TRBV7-2 to TRBJ1-2; TRBD1 is a possible D gene (5 bases). This CDR3 has 13 amino acids. The germline V gene encodes CDR1 SGHTA and CDR2 FQGNSA. Trimming took 1 base from V and 7 from J, leaving 10 bases between them. CDR3 region: CASSLDWGGGYTF. Written as DNA, the CDR3 is TGTGCCAGCAGCTTAGACTGGGGGGGTGGCTACACCTTC.

The chain uses TRBV29-1 and TRBJ1-1; D call uncertain. Germline V gene lookup returns CDR1 SQVTM and CDR2 ANQGSEA. There are 13 residues in the CDR3. Deletions cut 3 bases from V and 0 bases from J, with 8 bases between. The CDR3 DNA reads as TGCAGCGTTGAGCGAAGGTTGAACACTGAAGCTTTCTTT. This gives the protein CSVERRLNTEAFF.

This clonotype was detected only a few times. The chain recombines TRBV4-1 with TRBJ2-3, with 8 positions matching TRBD1. The CDR3 has 16 residues. The germline gives CDR1 MGHRA, CDR2 YSYEKL. Trimming at V came to 4 bases and at J to 4 bases, leaving 10 bases not matched to a gene. CDR3 sequence reads: CASSLSGQGSSDTQYF. The CDR3 DNA follows: TGCGCCAGCAGCCTGAGTGGACAGGGTTCCTCAGATACGCAGTATTTT.

This clonotype has a single count. The rearrangement links TRBV6-5 to TRBJ2-1; 8 bases agree with TRBD2. Germline CDR1 reads MNHEY; CDR2 reads SVGAGI. The ends lost 4 bases at V and 7 bases at J; junction bases unmatched: 15. This CDR3 is 17 amino acids long. CDR3 region: CASSSDSSGGIKNEQFF. Here the CDR3 DNA reads TGTGCCAGCAGTTCTGACTCAAGCGGGGGAATTAAAAATGAGCAGTTCTTC.